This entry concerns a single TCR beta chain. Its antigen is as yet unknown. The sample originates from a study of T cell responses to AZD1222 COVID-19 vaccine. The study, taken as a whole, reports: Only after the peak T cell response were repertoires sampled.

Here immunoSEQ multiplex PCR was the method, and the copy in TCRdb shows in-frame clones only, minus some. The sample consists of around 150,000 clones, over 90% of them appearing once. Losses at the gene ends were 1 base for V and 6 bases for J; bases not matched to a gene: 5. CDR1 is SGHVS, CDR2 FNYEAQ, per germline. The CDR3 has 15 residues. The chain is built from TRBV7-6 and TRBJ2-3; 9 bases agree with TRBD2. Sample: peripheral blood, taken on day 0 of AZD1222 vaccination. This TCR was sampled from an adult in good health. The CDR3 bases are TGTGCCAGCAGCTTAGGACTAGCGGCCTTTGATACGCAGTATTTT. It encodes CASSLGLAAFDTQYF. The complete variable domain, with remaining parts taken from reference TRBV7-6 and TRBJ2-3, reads GAGVSQSPRYKVTKRGQDVALRCDPISGHVSLYWYRQALGQGPEFLTYFNYEAQQDKSGLPNDRFSAERPEGSISTLTIQRTEQRDSAMYRCASSLGLAAFDTQYFGPGTRLTVL.